This is a list of T cell receptor beta chains from one sample in a study of identifying expanded T cells in peripheral blood. Here immunoSEQ multiplex PCR was the method, and the copy in TCRdb shows in-frame clones only, minus some. The repertoire holds 60,000 to 70,000 clones, around 87% seen once, with 4.7% in the top ten. Input material: blood. The receptors originated from a person aged 18 to 69 in good health. The CDR3 runs from the conserved cysteine through the conserved F or W. A D gene is named only where the DNA matches it firmly. Expanded clones are given a class, and other clones once, few, many or no size at all.

v_gene	abundance	d_gene	j_gene	CDR3aa	CDR3nt
TRBV2	-	-	TRBJ1-2	CATDTGVWNYGYTF	TGTGCCACAGACACCGGGGTTTGGAACTATGGCTACACCTTC
TRBV6-1	-	-	TRBJ1-2	CASSETTHPGRGDGYTF	TGTGCCAGCAGTGAAACCACCCACCCTGGGAGGGGGGATGGCTACACCTTC
TRBV10-2	-	TRBD2	TRBJ2-1	CASRGTSGRDEQFF	TGCGCCAGCAGGGGGACTAGCGGGAGGGATGAGCAGTTCTTC
TRBV6-1	-	TRBD2	TRBJ2-5	CASSPTSGVTETQYF	TGTGCCAGCAGTCCCACTAGCGGCGTCACGGAGACCCAGTACTTC
TRBV27	once	TRBD1	TRBJ1-2	CASSFQRGHYGYTF	TGTGCCAGCAGTTTTCAAAGGGGGCATTATGGCTACACCTTC
TRBV6-6	-	-	TRBJ2-2	CASRSGQNTGELFF	TGTGCCAGCAGGTCGGGACAGAACACCGGGGAGCTGTTTTTT
TRBV7-9	-	-	TRBJ2-7	CASSPENSYEQYF	TGTGCCAGCAGCCCGGAAAACTCCTACGAGCAGTACTTC
TRBV9	-	-	TRBJ2-5	CASRGKEMTQYF	TGTGCCAGCAGGGGAAAAGAGATGACCCAGTACTTC
TRBV30	-	-	TRBJ1-1	CAWSVPGTIMNTEAFF	TGTGCCTGGAGTGTACCGGGGACAATAATGAACACTGAAGCTTTCTTT
TRBV5-1	-	-	TRBJ2-3	CASSLVQGTDTQYF	TGCGCCAGCAGCTTGGTCCAGGGCACAGATACGCAGTATTTT
TRBV5-4	-	-	TRBJ2-7	CASSSTTTYEQYF	TGTGCCAGCAGCTCTACAACTACCTACGAGCAGTACTTC
TRBV7-2	-	TRBD2	TRBJ2-3	CASSLAGGRRVDTQYF	TGTGCCAGCAGCTTAGCCGGCGGGAGAAGGGTGGATACGCAGTATTTT
TRBV29-1	once	TRBD2	TRBJ2-7	CSVEYGGASYEQYF	TGCAGCGTTGAATACGGGGGGGCCTCCTACGAGCAGTACTTC
TRBV1	-	-	TRBJ2-7	CTSSQVDDTTGSSYEQYF	TGCACCAGCAGCCAAGTAGATGACACAACTGGGTCGAGCTACGAGCAGTACTTC
TRBV28	-	-	TRBJ1-2	CASSLWTGGIGETSFGGYTF	TGTGCCAGCAGTTTATGGACGGGGGGGATCGGTGAGACTTCCTTCGGAGGCTACACCTTC
TRBV7-2	-	-	TRBJ2-2	CASSLGYHGELFF	TGTGCCAGCAGCTTAGGTTACCACGGGGAGCTGTTTTTT
TRBV9	-	TRBD2	TRBJ2-2	CASIQKRGRNTGELFF	TGTGCCAGCATCCAGAAGCGGGGGAGGAACACCGGGGAGCTGTTTTTT
TRBV9	-	-	TRBJ2-1	CASSVAGTYNEQFF	TGTGCCAGCAGCGTAGCCGGAACCTACAATGAGCAGTTCTTC
TRBV30	-	TRBD1	TRBJ2-7	CAWSVDREFYEQYF	TGTGCCTGGAGTGTAGACAGGGAATTCTACGAGCAGTACTTC
TRBV7-9	-	-	TRBJ2-1	CASSLVGDKGNYNEQFF	TGTGCCAGCAGCTTAGTGGGTGACAAGGGGAACTACAATGAGCAGTTCTTC
TRBV29-1	few	-	TRBJ2-7	CSVPTGRRRNEQYF	TGCAGCGTTCCTACCGGCCGTCGCCGGAACGAGCAGTACTTC
TRBV6-1	-	-	TRBJ2-3	CASSEWDGGRGDTQYF	TGTGCCAGCAGTGAATGGGATGGGGGCCGGGGAGATACGCAGTATTTT
TRBV6-1	once	TRBD1	TRBJ1-5	CASSEGQGRQPQHF	TGTGCCAGCAGTGAAGGACAGGGAAGACAGCCCCAGCATTTT
TRBV19	-	-	TRBJ2-3	CASSIARGLTDTQYF	TGTGCCAGTAGTATCGCCCGGGGGCTGACAGATACGCAGTATTTT
TRBV28	-	TRBD2	TRBJ2-7	CASSLLAGGTSPYEQYF	TGTGCCAGCAGTTTATTGGCGGGAGGAACCAGCCCCTACGAGCAGTACTTC
TRBV7-2	once	-	TRBJ2-3	CASSPGAAGWSTDTQYF	TGTGCCAGCAGCCCAGGAGCCGCAGGGTGGAGCACAGATACGCAGTATTTT
TRBV5-6	-	-	TRBJ2-3	CASSFHLARSTDTQYF	TGTGCCAGCAGCTTTCATCTAGCGCGGAGCACAGATACGCAGTATTTT
TRBV5-1	-	TRBD2	TRBJ2-3	CASSLWPAASGKPSTDTQYF	TGCGCCAGCAGCTTGTGGCCTGCGGCTAGCGGGAAGCCTAGCACAGATACGCAGTATTTT
TRBV7-2	-	-	TRBJ2-7	CASTSWEEQYF	TGTGCCAGCACCTCCTGGGAAGAGCAGTACTTC
TRBV29-1	-	TRBD1	TRBJ1-4	CSVETGRNEKLFF	TGCAGCGTTGAGACAGGGCGGAATGAAAAACTGTTTTTT
TRBV30	-	-	TRBJ1-4	CAWNLSENEKLFF	TGTGCCTGGAATCTCTCAGAGAATGAAAAACTGTTTTTT
TRBV27	-	-	TRBJ2-2	CASSMTRNTGELFF	TGTGCCAGCAGCATGACTAGAAACACCGGGGAGCTGTTTTTT
TRBV4-1	-	TRBD1	TRBJ2-7	CASSQVGTGRYEQYF	TGCGCCAGCAGCCAAGTCGGGACAGGCCGCTACGAGCAGTACTTC
TRBV6-4	few	TRBD1	TRBJ2-1	CASSYAGGESNEQFF	TGTGCCAGCAGTTATGCAGGGGGCGAAAGTAATGAGCAGTTCTTC
TRBV27	-	-	TRBJ2-7	CASSLARRREQYF	TGTGCCAGCAGTTTGGCCCGGCGGCGCGAGCAGTACTTC
TRBV5-1	-	TRBD1	TRBJ2-5	CASSQRTGRGETQYF	TGCGCCAGCAGCCAACGGACAGGGCGAGGAGAGACCCAGTACTTC
TRBV5-1	-	-	TRBJ2-3	CASSYTIGEHRASDTQYF	TGCGCCAGCAGCTATACAATAGGGGAACACAGGGCGTCAGATACGCAGTATTTT
TRBV7-8	-	TRBD2	TRBJ2-7	CASSLGVPSGSSYEQYF	TGTGCCAGCAGCTTAGGTGTGCCTAGCGGGAGTTCCTACGAGCAGTACTTC
TRBV21-1	-	-	TRBJ1-4	CASSKEPRLNEKLFF	TGTGCCAGCAGCAAAGAACCCCGACTTAATGAAAAACTGTTTTTT
TRBV16	few	TRBD1	TRBJ2-7	CASSQDRGHEQYF	TGTGCCAGCAGCCAGGACAGGGGCCACGAGCAGTACTTC
TRBV7-8	-	TRBD1	TRBJ1-1	CASSLGQGMNTEAFF	TGTGCCAGCAGCCTGGGACAGGGGATGAACACTGAAGCTTTCTTT
TRBV9	-	TRBD1	TRBJ2-7	CASSASDRGGYEQYF	TGTGCCAGCAGCGCTTCGGACAGGGGAGGCTACGAGCAGTACTTC
TRBV30	few	-	TRBJ1-5	CAWSVAGNQPQHF	TGTGCCTGGAGTGTAGCGGGCAATCAGCCCCAGCATTTT
TRBV7-9	-	-	TRBJ2-7	CASSLARTYEQYF	TGTGCCAGCAGCTTGGCGCGAACCTACGAGCAGTACTTC
TRBV19	-	TRBD1	TRBJ2-1	CATSNRDRDFDEQFF	TGTGCCACCTCGAACCGGGACAGGGACTTCGATGAGCAGTTCTTC
TRBV6-1	-	TRBD2	TRBJ2-5	CASSLAGGPETQYF	TGTGCCAGCAGTCTAGCGGGAGGGCCGGAGACCCAGTACTTC
TRBV7-7	-	-	TRBJ2-3	CASSSSSGTDTQYF	TGTGCCAGCAGCTCCAGTAGTGGCACAGATACGCAGTATTTT
TRBV30	once	-	TRBJ1-5	CAWSGGLVDQPQHF	TGTGCCTGGAGTGGGGGCCTCGTCGATCAGCCCCAGCATTTT
TRBV4-1	-	-	TRBJ2-7	CASSHPGRAYEQYF	TGCGCCAGCAGCCATCCGGGCCGAGCCTACGAGCAGTACTTC
TRBV14	-	TRBD1	TRBJ1-2	CASSPSRTGLDLGLGYTF	TGTGCCAGCAGCCCAAGCCGGACAGGATTAGATCTAGGCCTAGGTTACACCTTC
TRBV10-3	-	TRBD2	TRBJ2-1	CAISEGAGGGNEQFF	TGTGCCATCAGTGAAGGAGCGGGAGGGGGGAATGAGCAGTTCTTC
TRBV19	-	-	TRBJ2-2	CASSSYLNTGELFF	TGTGCCAGTAGTTCGTACTTGAACACCGGGGAGCTGTTTTTT
TRBV12-1	-	-	TRBJ2-3	CASSARGTSGTDTQYF	TGTGCCAGCAGCGCTCGTGGGACTAGCGGGACAGATACGCAGTATTTT
TRBV5-1	-	-	TRBJ2-7	CASSLGFIGGVYEQYF	TGCGCCAGCAGCTTGGGCTTTATAGGGGGAGTTTACGAGCAGTACTTC
TRBV5-4	-	-	TRBJ2-7	CASSFDSYEQYF	TGTGCCAGCAGCTTCGACAGCTACGAGCAGTACTTC
TRBV7-9	-	TRBD2	TRBJ2-7	CASSETSGSSDEQYF	TGTGCCAGCAGCGAGACTAGCGGGAGTTCCGACGAGCAGTACTTC
TRBV5-1	-	-	TRBJ2-7	CASSLLQGDGEQYF	TGCGCCAGCAGCTTGCTGCAGGGAGATGGCGAGCAGTACTTC